Each of the 11 T cell receptor beta chains below was sequenced from the same sample in a study of T cell repertoires in cytomegalovirus infection. In TCRdb, the reads were re-called with MiXCR into one record per CDR3 protein. The sample consists of around 900,000 distinct CDR3 sequences, roughly 30% of them appearing once. Their antigens are not known. The material sequenced was cultured CD8+ T cells from PBMCs, taken from culture after CMV antigen stimulation. These receptors were collected from a human donor in good health (CMV status not recorded). Some clones in this sample may be carry-over from other donors' samples.

The chain couples TRBV5-1 to TRBJ2-2; the match to TRBD2 covers 10 bases. J was trimmed by 2 bases and V by 3 bases; bases with no gene match: 4. The CDR3 consists of 16 residues. CDR1 and CDR2 from the germline V gene are SGHRS and YFSETQ. The chain's CDR3 is CASSSPSGGNTGELFF. In DNA, the CDR3 is TGCGCCAGCAGCTCCCCTAGCGGGGGAAACACCGGGGAGCTGTTTTTT.

The V call is TRBV5-4, the J call TRBJ2-1; 9 bases align to TRBD2. The CDR3 spans 16 residues. The junction had 8 bases not matched to a gene; V was cut back by 4 bases and J by 3 bases. The germline V gene has CDR1 SGHNT and CDR2 YYREEE (reference sequence). The CDR3 is CASSTAGTSYYNEQFF. The CDR3 DNA is TGTGCCAGCAGCACCGCCGGGACTAGCTACTACAATGAGCAGTTCTTC. The complete variable domain, with remaining parts taken from reference TRBV5-4 and TRBJ2-1, reads ETGVTQSPTHLIKTRGQQVTLRCSSQSGHNTVSWYQQALGQGPQFIFQYYREEENGRGNFPPRFSGLQFPNYSSELNVNALELDDSALYLCASSTAGTSYYNEQFFGPGTRLTVL.

This clonotype was counted between two and nine times. This rearrangement joins TRBV12-3 or TRBV12-4 to TRBJ2-1; 15 nucleotides agree with TRBD2. The CDR3 spans 15 residues. Trimming took 6 bases from V and 12 from J; bases not matched to a gene: 9. The CDR3 DNA is TGTGCCAGCAGCCGAGGACTAGCGGGGGGGCCGTGGCAGTTCTTC. Translation: CASSRGLAGGPWQFF.

This rearrangement joins TRBV12-3 or TRBV12-4 to TRBJ1-6, with D perhaps TRBD1 (5 bases). V lost 6 bases and J lost 6, with 12 bases in between. The CDR3 extends over 14 amino acids. CDR3 sequence reads: CASSPGDPNSPLHF. Here the CDR3 DNA reads TGTGCCAGCAGCCCGGGGGACCCTAATTCACCCCTCCACTTT.

This clonotype was detected a few times. The chain recombines TRBV7-3 with TRBJ2-3; 9 nucleotides agree with TRBD2. Germline loops: CDR1 SGHTA, CDR2 FQGTGA. V dropped 1 base and J dropped 3; count of bases not matched to a gene: 5. The CDR3 has 16 amino acids. The chain's CDR3 is CASSLNSGGWTDTQYF. DNA for the CDR3: TGTGCCAGCAGCTTAAATAGCGGGGGTTGGACAGATACGCAGTATTTT.

This clonotype was counted a few times. J is TRBJ1-1 and V is TRBV10-3; D gene unclear. CDR3 length: 14 amino acids. Germline CDR1 reads ENHRY; CDR2 reads SYGVKD. V was clipped by 3 bases and J by 3 bases, with 11 bases between them. The CDR3 sequence: CAISDRIQYTEAFF. The CDR3 DNA sequence: TGTGCCATCAGTGATAGGATACAGTACACTGAAGCTTTCTTT.

The chain is built from TRBV6-2 or TRBV6-3 and TRBJ2-1; 9 bases align to TRBD2. This CDR3 comprises 16 residues. The V and J ends lost 0 bases and 6 bases, in that order; junction bases with no gene match: 6. Germline assignment: CDR1 MNHEY and CDR2 SVGEGT. CDR3 sequence reads: CASSYSTGLAGNEQFF. In DNA form, the CDR3 reads TGTGCCAGCAGTTACTCGACGGGACTAGCTGGCAATGAGCAGTTCTTC.

This clonotype has only a few counts. The genes are TRBV27 and TRBJ1-6, with TRBD1 matching over 7 bases. CDR1 MNHEY and CDR2 SMNVEV come from the germline V gene (reference sequence). V was clipped by 5 bases and J by 7 bases; unmatched bases: 8. The CDR3 length is 15 residues. The CDR3 bases are TGTGCCAGCAGTCTCACGACAGGGCAGAATTCACCCCTCCACTTT. This translates into CASSLTTGQNSPLHF.

This clonotype came up a few times. The chain links TRBV7-6 to TRBJ1-6; maybe TRBD1 (5 bases). CDR1 is SGHVS, CDR2 FNYEAQ, per germline. The CDR3 has 16 residues. V shed 1 base and J shed 10 bases, with 17 bases lying between them. CDR3: CASSLGGRRGGSPLHF. CDR3 DNA: TGTGCCAGCAGCTTAGGTGGACGCCGGGGGGGATCACCCCTCCACTTT.

The V call is TRBV12-3 or TRBV12-4, the J call TRBJ1-1; D may be TRBD1 (5 bases). V lost 3 bases, J lost 7 bases, and 9 bases lay in between. The CDR3 is made up of 12 amino acids. DNA of the CDR3: TGTGCCAGCAGTTTGCAGGGAGATGAAGCTTTCTTT. This sequence encodes CASSLQGDEAFF.

This clonotype has ten or more counts. The DNA for the CDR3 is TGTGCCAGCAGCTTAGCCCGAGACGGAACAGATTTTAACTATGGCTACACCTTC. Amino acid sequence: CASSLARDGTDFNYGYTF. V is TRBV7-6 and J is TRBJ1-2; no firm D call. This CDR3 has 18 amino acids. V dropped 0 bases and J dropped 1 base, with 18 bases sitting between them. CDR1 is SGHVS, CDR2 FNYEAQ, per germline. The full variable domain, with the rest looked up from reference TRBV7-6 and TRBJ1-2, is GAGVSQSPRYKVTKRGQDVALRCDPISGHVSLYWYRQALGQGPEFLTYFNYEAQQDKSGLPNDRFSAERPEGSISTLTIQRTEQRDSAMYRCASSLARDGTDFNYGYTFGSGTRLTVV.